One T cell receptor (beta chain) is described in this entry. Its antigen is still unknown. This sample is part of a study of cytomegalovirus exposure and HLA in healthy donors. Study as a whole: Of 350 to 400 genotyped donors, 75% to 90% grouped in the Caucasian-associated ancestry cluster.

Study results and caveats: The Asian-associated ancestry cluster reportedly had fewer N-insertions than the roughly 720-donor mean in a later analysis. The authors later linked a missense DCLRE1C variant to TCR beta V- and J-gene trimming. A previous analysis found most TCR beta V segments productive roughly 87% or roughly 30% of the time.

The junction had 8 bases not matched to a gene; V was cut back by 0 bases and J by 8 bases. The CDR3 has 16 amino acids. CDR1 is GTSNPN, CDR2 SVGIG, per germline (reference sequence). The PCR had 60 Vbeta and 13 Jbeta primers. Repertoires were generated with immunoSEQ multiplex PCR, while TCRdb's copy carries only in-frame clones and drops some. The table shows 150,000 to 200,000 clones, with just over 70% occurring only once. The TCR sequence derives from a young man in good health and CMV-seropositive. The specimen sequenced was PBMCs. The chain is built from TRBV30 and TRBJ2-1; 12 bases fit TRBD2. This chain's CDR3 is CAWSVMTSGSTYEQFF. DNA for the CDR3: TGTGCCTGGAGTGTAATGACTAGCGGGAGTACCTATGAGCAGTTCTTC.